A selection of T cell receptor beta chains follows, all from one sample in a study of T cell repertoires in cytomegalovirus infection. Each CDR3 protein is one row after TCRdb ran MiXCR on the reads. The sample has over 450,000 distinct CDR3 sequences; about 11% are singletons. The sample taken for sequencing was PBMCs. All receptors derive from a human donor in good health (CMV status not recorded). Some clones in this sample may be carry-over from other donors' samples. The CDR3 runs from the conserved cysteine through the conserved F or W. A D gene is named only where the DNA matches it firmly. Some rows mark clone size as missing; the rest say once, few, many or name a class of expanded clone.

d_call: NA; clone_size: many; v_call: TRBV2; j_call: TRBJ2-7; cdr3_nt: TGTGCCAGCAGTACCACGGCGACCTACGAGCAGTACTTC; cdr3_aa: CASSTTATYEQYF
d_call: TRBD1; clone_size: many; v_call: TRBV5-6; j_call: TRBJ2-3; cdr3_nt: TGTGCCAGCAGCTTGGGGGCAGGGGGCGCCCCAGATACGCAGTATTTT; cdr3_aa: CASSLGAGGAPDTQYF
d_call: TRBD1; clone_size: few; v_call: TRBV19; j_call: TRBJ2-5; cdr3_nt: TGTGCCAGCCGACTCGGACAGGGCGAGACCCAGTACTTC; cdr3_aa: CASRLGQGETQYF
d_call: NA; clone_size: NA; v_call: TRBV20-1; j_call: TRBJ1-2; cdr3_nt: TGCAGTGCTGGCGGGGAATTCTATGGCTACACCTTC; cdr3_aa: CSAGGEFYGYTF
d_call: TRBD2; clone_size: NA; v_call: TRBV4-1; j_call: TRBJ2-3; cdr3_nt: TGCGCCAGCAGCCAGACTAGCGGGAGAGATACGCAGTATTTT; cdr3_aa: CASSQTSGRDTQYF
d_call: TRBD2; clone_size: many; v_call: TRBV10-3; j_call: TRBJ2-3; cdr3_nt: TGTGCCATCACCCCGACTAGAGCGGGAGGAGATACGCAGTATTTT; cdr3_aa: CAITPTRAGGDTQYF
d_call: TRBD1; clone_size: many; v_call: TRBV11-2; j_call: TRBJ1-2; cdr3_nt: TGTGCCAGCAGCCCGGACAGGGTAAACTATGGCTACACCTTC; cdr3_aa: CASSPDRVNYGYTF
d_call: NA; clone_size: NA; v_call: TRBV30; j_call: TRBJ1-1; cdr3_nt: TGTGCCTGGAGAGGGTTGAACACTGAAGCTTTCTTT; cdr3_aa: CAWRGLNTEAFF
d_call: NA; clone_size: NA; v_call: TRBV20-1; j_call: TRBJ1-1; cdr3_nt: TGCAGTGCTAGAGATCTGCGGGCGCGGGCCATGAACACTGAAGCTTTCTTT; cdr3_aa: CSARDLRARAMNTEAFF
d_call: NA; clone_size: NA; v_call: TRBV11-2; j_call: TRBJ1-1; cdr3_nt: TGTGCCAGCAGCAGGGTCGGGGGGGAGAACACTGAAGCTTTCTTT; cdr3_aa: CASSRVGGENTEAFF
d_call: TRBD2; clone_size: many; v_call: TRBV10-3; j_call: TRBJ2-4; cdr3_nt: TGTGCCATCAGTGAGTCAGCGGGAGGTGACAAAAACATTCAGTACTTC; cdr3_aa: CAISESAGGDKNIQYF
d_call: TRBD1; clone_size: NA; v_call: TRBV19; j_call: TRBJ1-2; cdr3_nt: TGTGCCAGTAGTGGGGACAGGGACTATGGCTACACCTTC; cdr3_aa: CASSGDRDYGYTF
d_call: NA; clone_size: few; v_call: TRBV14; j_call: TRBJ1-1; cdr3_nt: TGTGCCAGCAGAAGGGTGGGAAGGTTTGAAGCTTTCTTT; cdr3_aa: CASRRVGRFEAFF
d_call: NA; clone_size: NA; v_call: TRBV7-3; j_call: TRBJ2-7; cdr3_nt: TGTGCCACCGCGAAAGACAATTTCTACGAGCAGTACTTC; cdr3_aa: CATAKDNFYEQYF
d_call: NA; clone_size: many; v_call: TRBV11-1; j_call: TRBJ2-1; cdr3_nt: TGTGCCAGCAGCCCAAGGGGGGACTTGGATGAGCAGTTCTTC; cdr3_aa: CASSPRGDLDEQFF
d_call: NA; clone_size: few; v_call: TRBV7-9; j_call: TRBJ1-2; cdr3_nt: TGTGCCAGCAGCCCTGGATGGGGCTACACCTTC; cdr3_aa: CASSPGWGYTF
d_call: NA; clone_size: few; v_call: TRBV6-1; j_call: TRBJ1-5; cdr3_nt: TGTGCCAGCACCACCGGGCACCGTCAGGGTATTAGCAATCAGCCCCAGCATTTT; cdr3_aa: CASTTGHRQGISNQPQHF
d_call: NA; clone_size: NA; v_call: TRBV3-1; j_call: TRBJ1-3; cdr3_nt: TGTGCCAGCAGCCGCGGGACTGGAAACACCATATATTTT; cdr3_aa: CASSRGTGNTIYF
d_call: NA; clone_size: many; v_call: TRBV15; j_call: TRBJ2-5; cdr3_nt: TGTGCCACCAGCAGAGCTCGTACAGGGCGGGACCAAGAGACCCAGTACTTC; cdr3_aa: CATSRARTGRDQETQYF
d_call: TRBD2; clone_size: NA; v_call: TRBV20-1; j_call: TRBJ2-3; cdr3_nt: TGCAGTGCCACTCGACCGGGACTAGCGGGGGGGAGCACAGATACGCAGTATTTT; cdr3_aa: CSATRPGLAGGSTDTQYF
d_call: NA; clone_size: many; v_call: TRBV7-2; j_call: TRBJ1-1; cdr3_nt: TGTGCCAGCAGCTTAGATACGGGGGCGGTTGAAGCTTTCTTT; cdr3_aa: CASSLDTGAVEAFF
d_call: NA; clone_size: NA; v_call: TRBV4-2; j_call: TRBJ1-2; cdr3_nt: TGTGCCAGCAGCCAGGGGCTGGGGGGGCAGAGCTATGGCTACACCTTC; cdr3_aa: CASSQGLGGQSYGYTF
d_call: NA; clone_size: many; v_call: TRBV7-8; j_call: TRBJ2-3; cdr3_nt: TGTGCCAGCAGCTTTGACAGGCCCCTAAGCACAGATACGCAGTATTTT; cdr3_aa: CASSFDRPLSTDTQYF
d_call: TRBD1; clone_size: NA; v_call: TRBV19; j_call: TRBJ2-1; cdr3_nt: TGTTCCAGTAGTATCCGGGACAGGATACCGGGGCGGATTAATGAGCAGTTCTTC; cdr3_aa: CSSSIRDRIPGRINEQFF
d_call: NA; clone_size: many; v_call: TRBV4-2; j_call: TRBJ2-2; cdr3_nt: TGTGCCAGCAGCCAAGATGCACAGGCAGACCGGGAGCTGTTTTTT; cdr3_aa: CASSQDAQADRELFF
d_call: NA; clone_size: many; v_call: TRBV11-2; j_call: TRBJ2-3; cdr3_nt: TGTGCCAGCAGCTTAGATCCAGGAGGAAGCACAGATACGCAGTATTTT; cdr3_aa: CASSLDPGGSTDTQYF
d_call: TRBD1; clone_size: many; v_call: TRBV6-1; j_call: TRBJ2-7; cdr3_nt: TGTGCCAGCCCGGACCCGGCAGGGGGCTACGAGCAGTACTTC; cdr3_aa: CASPDPAGGYEQYF
d_call: NA; clone_size: many; v_call: TRBV6-6; j_call: TRBJ1-1; cdr3_nt: TGTGCCAGCAGTTACATTTCGGGGGTTTGGGCTGAAGCTTTCTTT; cdr3_aa: CASSYISGVWAEAFF
d_call: TRBD2; clone_size: NA; v_call: TRBV18; j_call: TRBJ2-2; cdr3_nt: TGTGCCAGCTCACCACAGACTAGCGGGGCGAACACCGGGGAGCTGTTTTTT; cdr3_aa: CASSPQTSGANTGELFF
d_call: TRBD1; clone_size: many; v_call: TRBV12-3/TRBV12-4; j_call: TRBJ2-7; cdr3_nt: TGTGCCAGCAGTTTATCAGGGGGCCACGAGCAGTACTTC; cdr3_aa: CASSLSGGHEQYF
d_call: TRBD2; clone_size: many; v_call: TRBV7-2; j_call: TRBJ2-1; cdr3_nt: TGTGCCAGCAGCCTGTGGACTAGCGGGAGTAGGATTGGTGAGCAGTTCTTC; cdr3_aa: CASSLWTSGSRIGEQFF
d_call: NA; clone_size: many; v_call: TRBV4-2; j_call: TRBJ1-5; cdr3_nt: TGTGCCAGCAGCCAAGGGTCCGGCAGCAATCAGCCCCAGCATTTT; cdr3_aa: CASSQGSGSNQPQHF
d_call: NA; clone_size: NA; v_call: TRBV5-4; j_call: TRBJ1-6; cdr3_nt: TGTGCCAGCAGCGGCGGTGCTCAATACGCCCTCCACTTT; cdr3_aa: CASSGGAQYALHF
d_call: NA; clone_size: many; v_call: TRBV27; j_call: TRBJ2-2; cdr3_nt: TGTGCCAGCAGTTTGGAGGCCCGGACGCGCGGGGAGCTGTTTTTT; cdr3_aa: CASSLEARTRGELFF
d_call: TRBD1; clone_size: many; v_call: TRBV12-3/TRBV12-4; j_call: TRBJ2-1; cdr3_nt: TGTGCCAGCAGAAGACAGGGACACAGCTCCTACAATGAGCAGTTCTTC; cdr3_aa: CASRRQGHSSYNEQFF